A selection of T cell receptor beta chains follows, all from one sample in a study of T cells after yellow fever vaccination. MiXCR was run by TCRdb on the 5' RACE reads, yielding one entry per CDR3 protein. The top ten clones hold approximately 0.85% of a sample with 200,000 to 250,000 distinct CDR3 sequences, 6.9% of them seen once. The sequenced sample was CD4+ T cells sorted from PBMCs, obtained 15 days after the yellow fever booster vaccination. These receptors came from a man aged 25-40 years who received the YFV17D yellow fever vaccine. CDR3s include the opening cysteine and the closing phenylalanine or tryptophan. A D gene is named only where the DNA matches it firmly. The size entry is marked missing in some rows and otherwise reads once, few, many or a size class.

cdr3_nt: TGTGCCAGCAGCTTAGCCCTAGCCCCCTACGAGCAGTACTTC
cdr3_aa: CASSLALAPYEQYF
j_call: TRBJ2-7
v_call: TRBV7-9
d_call: NA
clone_size: NA

cdr3_nt: TGTGCCAGCAGTTTCCGTCGCCTAGCCGATGAGCAGTTCTTC
cdr3_aa: CASSFRRLADEQFF
j_call: TRBJ2-1
v_call: TRBV12-3/TRBV12-4
d_call: NA
clone_size: few

cdr3_nt: TGCGCCAGCAGCTTGTCCGGGAGGGCATCGGATACGCAGTATTTT
cdr3_aa: CASSLSGRASDTQYF
j_call: TRBJ2-3
v_call: TRBV5-1
d_call: TRBD2
clone_size: NA

cdr3_nt: TGCGCCAGCAGCCCAACTATCGTGTCGGGAGTATCCTACGAGCAGTACTTC
cdr3_aa: CASSPTIVSGVSYEQYF
j_call: TRBJ2-7
v_call: TRBV5-1
d_call: NA
clone_size: NA

cdr3_nt: TGTGCCAGCAGCTTCAGGACCACCGGGGTTACGCAGTATTTT
cdr3_aa: CASSFRTTGVTQYF
j_call: TRBJ2-3
v_call: TRBV7-2
d_call: NA
clone_size: few

cdr3_nt: TGCGCCAGCAGCGCAGGGACTAGCGGAGTGGACGAGCAGTACTTC
cdr3_aa: CASSAGTSGVDEQYF
j_call: TRBJ2-7
v_call: TRBV5-1
d_call: TRBD2
clone_size: NA

cdr3_nt: TGTGCCAGCAGCTTCCGACTCAAAAACACAGATACGCAGTATTTT
cdr3_aa: CASSFRLKNTDTQYF
j_call: TRBJ2-3
v_call: TRBV5-6
d_call: NA
clone_size: many

cdr3_nt: TGTGCCAGCAGTTACGCGGCTGGGGGCAAGGATACGCAGTATTTT
cdr3_aa: CASSYAAGGKDTQYF
j_call: TRBJ2-3
v_call: TRBV6-5
d_call: NA
clone_size: NA

cdr3_nt: TGTGCCACCCTCAATCCGGGAGAACGCGACGAGCAGTACTTC
cdr3_aa: CATLNPGERDEQYF
j_call: TRBJ2-7
v_call: TRBV19
d_call: NA
clone_size: few

cdr3_nt: TGCGCCAGCAGCCAAGGGACAGGGGATGCTGAGCAGTTCTTC
cdr3_aa: CASSQGTGDAEQFF
j_call: TRBJ2-1
v_call: TRBV5-1
d_call: TRBD1
clone_size: few

cdr3_nt: TGTGCCAGCAGCGTCAGGGACTTCGGGAGGCCGACCTACGAGCAGTACTTC
cdr3_aa: CASSVRDFGRPTYEQYF
j_call: TRBJ2-7
v_call: TRBV7-2
d_call: TRBD2
clone_size: many

cdr3_nt: TGTGCCACCAGTCGGGACGCAGCGTTCGGCCTCCACTTT
cdr3_aa: CATSRDAAFGLHF
j_call: TRBJ1-6
v_call: TRBV15
d_call: NA
clone_size: few

cdr3_nt: TGTGCCAGCAGCCCCCAGCGGGGGGATACGCAGTATTTT
cdr3_aa: CASSPQRGDTQYF
j_call: TRBJ2-3
v_call: TRBV7-2
d_call: TRBD2
clone_size: NA

cdr3_nt: TGTGCCGGCGCGCCCGGGACTAGAAGAGATACGCAGTATTTT
cdr3_aa: CAGAPGTRRDTQYF
j_call: TRBJ2-3
v_call: TRBV7-8
d_call: TRBD2
clone_size: few

cdr3_nt: TGCGCCAGCAGCTTGAGGGGAGGGTATAATCAGCCCCAGCATTTT
cdr3_aa: CASSLRGGYNQPQHF
j_call: TRBJ1-5
v_call: TRBV5-1
d_call: NA
clone_size: NA

cdr3_nt: TGCAGTGCTAGAGATTCATTCTTTGCTCGACTAGCGGGAGTCGAGCAGTACTTC
cdr3_aa: CSARDSFFARLAGVEQYF
j_call: TRBJ2-7
v_call: TRBV20-1
d_call: TRBD2
clone_size: NA

cdr3_nt: TGTGCCAGCAGTCCGACCGGGAGGGCGTACGAGCAGTACTTC
cdr3_aa: CASSPTGRAYEQYF
j_call: TRBJ2-7
v_call: TRBV7-2
d_call: TRBD2
clone_size: few

cdr3_nt: TGCGCCAGCAGCCTAGAAAGTGGAAGCGGCCAAAGCACAGATACGCAGTATTTT
cdr3_aa: CASSLESGSGQSTDTQYF
j_call: TRBJ2-3
v_call: TRBV4-3
d_call: NA
clone_size: many

cdr3_nt: TGCAGTGTACAGGGGGCAATGAACACTGAAGCTTTCTTT
cdr3_aa: CSVQGAMNTEAFF
j_call: TRBJ1-1
v_call: TRBV20-1
d_call: TRBD1
clone_size: NA

cdr3_nt: TGTGCCAGCAGCTTGAGGCCCACGGGGAGAGGGGAGCTGTTTTTT
cdr3_aa: CASSLRPTGRGELFF
j_call: TRBJ2-2
v_call: TRBV5-6
d_call: NA
clone_size: few

cdr3_nt: TGTGCCAGCAGCTTGAATCCAGGGGGGTTAGGGGAGCTGTTTTTT
cdr3_aa: CASSLNPGGLGELFF
j_call: TRBJ2-2
v_call: TRBV5-4
d_call: NA
clone_size: few

cdr3_nt: TGCAGTGCCTCGAGCAGCCTAGCGGGAGGCACCGGGGAGCTGTTTTTT
cdr3_aa: CSASSSLAGGTGELFF
j_call: TRBJ2-2
v_call: TRBV20-1
d_call: TRBD2
clone_size: NA

cdr3_nt: TGCAGCGTTGGGGGGCGCGAGAAGATTAGCTCCTACAATGAGCAGTTCTTC
cdr3_aa: CSVGGREKISSYNEQFF
j_call: TRBJ2-1
v_call: TRBV29-1
d_call: NA
clone_size: many

cdr3_nt: TGTGCCAGCAGCTCCTTTACCTACGAGCAGTACTTC
cdr3_aa: CASSSFTYEQYF
j_call: TRBJ2-7
v_call: TRBV7-9
d_call: NA
clone_size: NA

cdr3_nt: TGTGCCAGCAGCTTCCACAGGGGCGGCTACACCTTC
cdr3_aa: CASSFHRGGYTF
j_call: TRBJ1-2
v_call: TRBV11-2
d_call: TRBD1
clone_size: many

cdr3_nt: TGTGCCAGCCCTGAGCGGGAGATGGCAGATACGCAGTATTTT
cdr3_aa: CASPEREMADTQYF
j_call: TRBJ2-3
v_call: TRBV2
d_call: TRBD2
clone_size: NA

cdr3_nt: TGTGCCAGCTCACCACGCGCCCGGGACGCTTCCTACGAGCAGTACTTC
cdr3_aa: CASSPRARDASYEQYF
j_call: TRBJ2-7
v_call: TRBV18
d_call: NA
clone_size: few

cdr3_nt: TGTGCCAGCAGTTCCCGGGTGCCGGAACTCAAAAGATACAATGAGCAGTTCTTC
cdr3_aa: CASSSRVPELKRYNEQFF
j_call: TRBJ2-1
v_call: TRBV25-1
d_call: NA
clone_size: NA

cdr3_nt: TGCAGCGTGGGACAGGGTTCCTACGAGCAGTACTTC
cdr3_aa: CSVGQGSYEQYF
j_call: TRBJ2-7
v_call: TRBV29-1
d_call: TRBD1
clone_size: many